The source of this T cell receptor beta chain is a study of persistence of HIV-infected CD4 T cells. About this clone: Its antigen is as yet unknown.

Anti-CD3/anti-CD28 beads served as a nonspecific positive control stimulus. Sorting selected CD4+ T cells upregulating both CD40 ligand and CD69. The CDR3 is made up of 13 amino acids. Trimming pared 6 bases from V and 1 base from J, leaving 9 bases between. CDR1 and CDR2 from the germline V gene are MRHNA and SNTAGT. This was the immunoSEQ version 4 assay in survey mode. Data came from immunoSEQ multiplex PCR; TCRdb stores just in-frame clones and leaves some out. The sample has tens of thousands of clones; roughly nine tenths are singletons. The V call is TRBV6-4, the J call TRBJ1-1; unclear D gene. Sequenced here: CD4+ T cells sorted from PBMCs after roughly 19-hour stimulation, sampled from a patient who received antiretroviral therapy. This receptor was taken from an adult woman with HIV who was CMV-seropositive. The DNA of the CDR3 is TGTGCCAGCAGCGCAGACTGGAACACTGAAGCTTTCTTT. It is translated as CASSADWNTEAFF.